The 20 T cell receptor beta chains reported below all come from one sample, sequenced in a study of vaccination effects on CD4 cells after COVID-19. Here immunoSEQ multiplex PCR was the method, and the copy in TCRdb shows in-frame clones only, minus some. Among 25,000 or so clones listed, 71% were seen once. Under the ViraFEST assay, PBMC were stimulated with viral peptide pools so that antigen-specific CD4+ T cells expanded. Sequencing was performed afterwards. Researchers isolated CD4+ T cells once ten to eleven days of culture had elapsed. Nucleocapsid antibodies stayed negative before and after vaccination, showing no earlier SARS-CoV-2 infection. These receptors have no known antigen. The sequenced sample was CD4+ T cells from PBMCs cultured with HCoV-OC43 spike peptides, obtained before COVID-19 vaccination. Subset described: HCoV-OC43 spike overlapping peptide pool stimulation. Source of these receptors: a human donor who received a COVID-19 vaccine.

The chain has TRBV6-1 and TRBJ2-7, with TRBD1 identical over 7 bases. CDR3 size: 15 residues. After removal of 0 bases from V and 5 bases from J, the junction contained 7 bases not matched to a gene. Germline values: CDR1 MNHNS, CDR2 SASEGT. The CDR3 DNA follows: TGTGCCAGCAGTGAAGCCGAGGGAACAGGGGACGAGCAGTACTTC. It codes for CASSEAEGTGDEQYF.

This chain links TRBV14 with TRBJ1-1, with D perhaps matching TRBD1 (6 bases). The CDR3 is 16 amino acids. With 0 bases removed from V and 8 bases from J, the gap between germline ends came to 19 bases. Germline V gene lookup returns CDR1 SGHDN and CDR2 FVKESK. The CDR3 reads CASSQDRFFRTVEAFF. As DNA, the CDR3 is TGTGCCAGCAGCCAAGATAGATTTTTCCGGACAGTGGAAGCTTTCTTT.

The chain employs TRBV5-6 and TRBJ1-6; no definite D call. Trimming stripped 4 bases from V and 7 bases from J, with 18 bases between. Germline CDR1 and CDR2: SGHDT and YYEEEE. CDR3 length: 16 amino acids. CDR3 region: CASSRGWPYLNSPLHF. The DNA for the CDR3 is TGTGCCAGCAGCCGAGGGTGGCCCTATCTCAATTCACCCCTCCACTTT.

The genes are TRBV5-6 and TRBJ1-1; D perhaps matches TRBD1 (6 bases). Trimming took 0 bases from V and 3 from J, leaving 15 bases between them. Germline CDR1 reads SGHDT; CDR2 reads YYEEEE. There are 16 residues in the CDR3. CDR3 loop: CASSLAPRGWDTEAFF. The DNA of the CDR3 is TGTGCCAGCAGCTTGGCCCCCAGGGGCTGGGACACTGAAGCTTTCTTT.

The chain links TRBV29-1 to TRBJ1-1, with unresolved D. V lost 7 bases to trimming and J lost 0 bases, with 12 bases between them. The CDR3 has 13 amino acids. Germline V gene sequence: CDR1 SQVTM, CDR2 ANQGSEA. CDR3 loop: CSGIQSMNTEAFF. The DNA of the CDR3 is TGCAGCGGCATACAGAGCATGAACACTGAAGCTTTCTTT. The full variable domain, with the rest looked up from reference TRBV29-1 and TRBJ1-1, is SAVISQKPSRDICQRGTSLTIQCQVDSQVTMMFWYRQQPGQSLTLIATANQGSEATYESGFVIDKFPISRPNLTFSTLTVSNMSPEDSSIYLCSGIQSMNTEAFFGQGTRLTVV.

A note on this clone: One junction end disagrees with the germline gene, perhaps due to a read error. V usage is TRBV20-1 and J usage is TRBJ2-7, with D uncertain. This CDR3 region has 11 residues. CDR1 is DFQATT, CDR2 SNEGSKA, per germline (reference sequence). This CDR3 reads CSASRSSEQYF. The CDR3 nucleotides read TGCAGTGCTAGCCGGTCCTCCGAGCAGTACTTC.

V gene TRBV19 combines with J gene TRBJ1-5; TRBD1 matches 10 bases. The J segment lost 2 bases and the V segment lost 6 bases, leaving 4 bases of the junction unmatched. This CDR3 is built from 15 residues. Per germline, CDR1 LNHDA and CDR2 SQIVND (reference sequence). The CDR3 sequence is CASSDRGRGNQPQHF. The CDR3 DNA reads TGTGCCAGTAGCGACAGGGGGCGAGGCAATCAGCCCCAGCATTTT.

The rearrangement links TRBV27 to TRBJ2-1; a possible D gene is TRBD2 (6 bases). Trimming stripped 8 bases from V and 3 bases from J, with 14 bases between. Germline-derived CDR1 and CDR2 are MNHEY and SMNVEV (reference sequence). The CDR3 is 14 amino acids. CDR3 sequence reads: CASREGLRYNEQFF. CDR3 nucleotide sequence: TGTGCCAGCCGCGAGGGACTGCGCTACAATGAGCAGTTCTTC.

In DNA form, the CDR3 reads TGTGCCAGCAGCTTTCGGAGGGGGGTGAACACTGAAGCTTTCTTT. Translation: CASSFRRGVNTEAFF. The chain joins TRBV7-9 to TRBJ1-1; weak D call: TRBD1 (6 bases). V was pared by 3 bases and J by 0 bases, with 11 bases between. In germline, CDR1 is SEHNR, CDR2 FQNEAQ (reference sequence). This CDR3 has 15 amino acids.

The chain carries TRBV19 and TRBJ1-5; no firm D call. The CDR3 runs 19 residues. The V end was cut by 1 base, the J end by 0 bases, with 19 bases between. Germline CDR1 is LNHDA and CDR2 is SQIVND (reference sequence). The CDR3 coding sequence is TGTGCCAGTAGTATAGGTTCAGGAAGGCTGCTACATAGCAATCAGCCCCAGCATTTT. This sequence encodes CASSIGSGRLLHSNQPQHF.

This sequence joins TRBV12-5 and TRBJ2-3, with TRBD2 identical over 14 bases. Per the germline V gene, CDR1 is LGHNT and CDR2 is FRNRAP. This CDR3 has 17 amino acids. Trimming took 6 bases from V and 7 from J; bases not matched to a gene: 12. The DNA of the CDR3 is TGTGCTAGTGGCCCTATACGGGGACTAGCGGGAGCATATACGCAGTATTTT. This encodes CASGPIRGLAGAYTQYF. Based on the CDR3 plus reference TRBV12-5 and TRBJ2-3, the full variable domain is DARVTQTPRHKVTEMGQEVTMRCQPILGHNTVFWYRQTMMQGLELLAYFRNRAPLDDSGMPKDRFSAEMPDATLATLKIQPSEPRDSAVYFCASGPIRGLAGAYTQYFGPGTRLTVL.

This clone was picked up a small number of times. V usage is TRBV30 and J usage is TRBJ1-2; no reliable D call. The germline CDR1 and CDR2 sequences are GTSNPN and SVGIG (reference sequence). V dropped 3 bases and J dropped 0 bases, with 14 bases sitting between them. The CDR3 loop spans 15 amino acids. Here the CDR3 DNA reads TGTGCCTGGAGACCTGACAAGCTCCCTAACTATGGCTACACCTTC. It encodes CAWRPDKLPNYGYTF.

This clone was counted once. The chain has TRBV5-4 and TRBJ1-2, with a weak D call TRBD1 (5 bases). Germline loops: CDR1 SGHNT, CDR2 YYREEE (reference sequence). CDR3 size: 14 residues. V was cut by 1 base and J by 5 bases, with 12 bases left in between. The CDR3 reads CASSLQGPGYGYTF. The CDR3 nucleotides read TGTGCCAGCAGCTTGCAGGGCCCTGGTTATGGCTACACCTTC. Full variable domain (missing parts from reference TRBV5-4 and TRBJ1-2): ETGVTQSPTHLIKTRGQQVTLRCSSQSGHNTVSWYQQALGQGPQFIFQYYREEENGRGNFPPRFSGLQFPNYSSELNVNALELDDSALYLCASSLQGPGYGYTFGSGTRLTVV.

This chain links TRBV7-9 with TRBJ1-5; possible D gene TRBD1, 6 bases. CDR3 length: 14 residues. The V gene's germline CDR1 is SEHNR and CDR2 FQNEAQ (reference sequence). Trimming removed 1 base at V and 7 bases at J, with 11 bases between. Here the CDR3 DNA reads TGTGCCAGCAGCTTAGGGGGGGGCGGGCAGCCCCAGCATTTT. Encoded protein: CASSLGGGGQPQHF.

This chain joins TRBV2 and TRBJ2-7, with D maybe TRBD2 (6 bases). The CDR3 is 15 amino acids. Germline V gene lookup returns CDR1 SNHLY and CDR2 FYNNEI. V was clipped by 2 bases and J by 4 bases, with 15 bases between them. The CDR3 nucleotides read TGTGCCAGCAGTGAACAATACGGGAGCTGGTACGAGCAGTACTTC. Its protein product is CASSEQYGSWYEQYF.

CDR3 loop: CASSPNRGEQETQYF. The DNA for the CDR3 is TGTGCCAGCAGCCCGAACAGGGGGGAGCAAGAGACCCAGTACTTC. The chain carries TRBV7-7 and TRBJ2-5; TRBD1 aligns across 8 bases. Germline CDR1 and CDR2: SSHAT and FNYEAQ (reference sequence). This CDR3 is 15 amino acids long. V lost 5 bases and J lost 2; bases outside the gene matches: 7.

V is TRBV5-1 and J is TRBJ1-1, with D hard to call. The CDR3 has 16 residues. Germline CDR1 reads SGHRS; CDR2 reads YFSETQ. V dropped 0 bases and J dropped 1 base, with 13 bases sitting between them. The DNA for the CDR3 is TGCGCCAGCAGCTTGGGTCAGGCCCCTGGGAACACTGAAGCTTTCTTT. This codes for CASSLGQAPGNTEAFF.

The chain joins TRBV2 to TRBJ2-1; maybe TRBD2 (5 bases). V dropped 6 bases and J dropped 15 bases, with 18 bases sitting between them. The CDR3 runs to 12 residues. Germline V CDR1 and CDR2: SNHLY, FYNNEI. CDR3 coding DNA: TGTGCCAGCAGCGATGACCGGGAAAAACGGTTCTTC. This gives the protein CASSDDREKRFF.

The rearrangement links TRBV5-1 to TRBJ2-7; 11 bases map to TRBD2. CDR1 is SGHRS, CDR2 YFSETQ, per germline. The CDR3 totals 16 residues. V was clipped by 5 bases and J by 5 bases; unmatched bases: 12. CDR3 DNA: TGCGCCAGCAGGGGTAAAGAAACTAGCGGGGGCGACGAGCAGTACTTC. Translated: CASRGKETSGGDEQYF. The whole variable domain, filled in from reference TRBV5-1 and TRBJ2-7, reads KAGVTQTPRYLIKTRGQQVTLSCSPISGHRSVSWYQQTPGQGLQFLFEYFSETQRNKGNFPGRFSGRQFSNSRSEMNVSTLELGDSALYLCASRGKETSGGDEQYFGPGTRLTVT.

The chain uses TRBV5-6 and TRBJ1-3, with 11 nucleotides matching TRBD1. The CDR3 is made up of 14 amino acids. Germline values: CDR1 SGHDT, CDR2 YYEEEE. Trimming cost V 4 bases and J 8 bases; bases outside gene matches: 5. The chain's CDR3 is CASSRGQGVYTIYF. The CDR3 bases are TGTGCCAGCAGCAGGGGACAGGGGGTGTACACCATATATTTT.